This T cell receptor (beta chain) was captured in a study of response to subunit inactivated influenza vaccine. Findings and caveats of the study: The authors suggested that few new T cells are recruited per seasonal influenza vaccination.

About this clonotype itself: The antigen remains undetermined.

The V and J ends lost 6 bases and 8 bases respectively, with 14 bases between them. This CDR3 spans 13 amino acids. MiXCR was run by TCRdb on the RT-PCR reads, yielding one entry per CDR3 protein. The sample gives about 500,000 distinct CDR3 sequences, approximately 7.7% of which show up once; roughly 13% is in the top ten. This material consisted of PBMCs from blood, taken approximately 25 months after vaccination. This clonotype originated in a man aged 45 to 75 who received an inactivated influenza vaccine. This rearrangement joins TRBV12-3 or TRBV12-4 to TRBJ2-1, with a possible D match to TRBD1 (5 bases). The CDR3: CASRRTKGDEQFF. DNA of the CDR3: TGTGCCAGCAGGCGGACAAAAGGGGATGAGCAGTTCTTC.